This T cell receptor beta chain came from a study of blood T cell repertoires in COVID-19. Germline lookup yields CDR1 LNHNV and CDR2 YYDKDF (reference sequence). The junction had 0 bases not matched to a gene; V was cut back by 3 bases and J by 1 base. The length of the CDR3 is 15 residues. Generated by immunoSEQ multiplex PCR, the TCRdb table keeps only in-frame clones and is missing some. The sample has 170,000 or so clones; more than 80% are singletons. Sequenced sample: PBMCs or T cells enriched from blood (not recorded which). The receptor was isolated from a man in his forties who had recovered from COVID-19. The genes are TRBV15 and TRBJ1-4; 9 positions match TRBD1. The DNA of the CDR3 is TGTGCCACCAGCAGGACAGGGGGAACTAATGAAAAACTGTTTTTT. As protein: CATSRTGGTNEKLFF.